The 20 T cell receptor beta chains below all came from one sample that was sequenced in a study of blood T cells in healthy people across ages. A second roughly 6 to 12 cycle PCR used barcoded and J-beta primers. TCRdb re-analysed the 5' RACE reads in MiXCR, keeping a single row per CDR3 protein. The sample includes 1 million to 1.2 million distinct CDR3 sequences, around two fifths of them seen just once. The source material was blood. The receptor set was obtained from a man in his late teens or twenties in good health.

The J gene is TRBJ1-4, the V gene TRBV4-3, with a weak D call TRBD1 (5 bases). The V gene's germline CDR1 is LGHNA and CDR2 YSLEER. The V gene lost 0 bases and the J gene lost 0 bases, with 11 bases spanning the gap. The CDR3 contains 17 residues. CDR3 residues: CASSQDGQGTTNEKLFF. CDR3 bases: TGCGCCAGCAGCCAAGATGGGCAGGGCACAACTAATGAAAAACTGTTTTTT.

The rearrangement links TRBV9 to TRBJ2-1, with 10 bases matching TRBD2. The CDR3 spans 19 residues. V dropped 1 base and J dropped 0; count of bases not matched to a gene: 10. Germline assignment: CDR1 SGDLS and CDR2 YYNGEE. DNA of the CDR3: TGTGCCAGCAGCGTACACCGGTCTAGCGGGGGCCTCTCCTACAATGAGCAGTTCTTC. This gives the protein CASSVHRSSGGLSYNEQFF.

This clonotype was observed a single time. CDR3 DNA: TGTGCCAGCAGTAGGGACAGGCCCACCGGGGAGCTGTTTTTT. Its translation is CASSRDRPTGELFF. V usage is TRBV21-1 and J usage is TRBJ2-2; TRBD1 is taken as the D call from the table, unchecked against the DNA. TRBV21-1 represents a pseudogene. CDR3 length: 14 residues.

This clonotype turned up a few times. The chain has TRBV5-4 and TRBJ2-3, with a weak D call TRBD1 (6 bases). V was clipped by 1 base and J by 10 bases, with 10 bases between them. The CDR3 has 12 amino acids. CDR1 and CDR2 from the germline V gene are SGHNT and YYREEE (reference sequence). The CDR3 sequence: CASSLRGSAQYF. The CDR3 nucleotides read TGTGCCAGCAGCTTGAGGGGGTCGGCGCAGTATTTT.

This sequence joins TRBV6-5 and TRBJ1-2, with D possibly being TRBD1 (5 bases). Germline V gene sequence: CDR1 MNHEY, CDR2 SVGAGI. The CDR3 length is 14 residues. V was clipped by 8 bases and J by 2 bases, with 15 bases between them. The CDR3 protein is CASGPGTFNYGYTF. As DNA, the CDR3 is TGTGCCAGCGGTCCCGGGACTTTCAACTATGGCTACACCTTC.

In its sample, this clonotype was seen a few times. V is TRBV7-9 and J is TRBJ1-1; D ambiguous. Trimming stripped 6 bases from V and 1 base from J, with 21 bases between. CDR3 size: 17 residues. Per the germline V gene, CDR1 is SEHNR and CDR2 is FQNEAQ (reference sequence). CDR3 region: CASSSPLSGVGNTEAFF. The CDR3 DNA is TGTGCCAGCAGTTCACCCCTTTCGGGTGTTGGGAACACTGAAGCTTTCTTT.

As regards this clonotype: A much more abundant neighbour one base away suggests this may be a read error. V is TRBV12-3 or TRBV12-4 and J is TRBJ2-3, with TRBD2 identical over 9 bases. This CDR3 region has 15 residues. V trimming: 3 bases; J trimming: 5 bases; junction bases outside the gene matches: 6. The CDR3 region is CASSFCGGALDTQYF. The CDR3 DNA follows: TGTGCCAGCAGTTTTTGCGGGGGGGCCTTAGATACGCAGTATTTT.

V is TRBV20-1 and J is TRBJ2-6; TRBD2 aligns across 7 bases. This CDR3 is 17 amino acids long. From germline, CDR1 is DFQATT and CDR2 SNEGSKA (reference sequence). Unmatched junction bases numbered 8, after V lost 3 bases and J lost 0 bases. The CDR3 protein is CSASSGGVYSGANVLTF. The CDR3 nucleotides are TGCAGTGCTAGTTCGGGGGGAGTCTACTCTGGGGCCAACGTCCTGACTTTC.

The V gene is TRBV12-3 or TRBV12-4, the J gene TRBJ1-6; D is undetermined. The CDR3 spans 14 residues. The V end lost 5 bases, the J end lost 7 bases, and 12 bases lay between the germline ends. The CDR3 DNA reads TGTGCCAGCAGTCCGGGTCCAGCGAATTCACCCCTCCACTTT. Translation gives CASSPGPANSPLHF.

The V and J genes are TRBV7-9 and TRBJ2-1, with TRBD2 as a possible D gene (5 bases). Germline CDR1 is SEHNR and CDR2 is FQNEAQ (reference sequence). The CDR3 loop spans 15 amino acids. The germline V and J ends were trimmed by 5 bases and 8 bases, with 19 bases remaining between them. In DNA form, the CDR3 reads TGTGCCAGCAGCGTAGGTGGTGGAGGAACGGATGAGCAGTTCTTC. Its protein product is CASSVGGGGTDEQFF.

This clonotype was counted only a few times. The chain joins TRBV20-1 to TRBJ2-1; D may correspond to TRBD1 or TRBD2 (7 bases each). Trimming stripped 6 bases from V and 5 bases from J, with 11 bases between. This CDR3 is 12 amino acids long. Looked up from germline, CDR1 is DFQATT and CDR2 is SNEGSKA (reference sequence). The CDR3 DNA reads TGCAGTGCAGCGGGACAGAACAATGAGCAGTTCTTC. It yields the protein CSAAGQNNEQFF.

This clonotype was seen ten or more times. The V gene is TRBV20-1, the J gene TRBJ1-6; 8 bases fit TRBD1. CDR3 size: 15 residues. Germline CDR1 and CDR2: DFQATT and SNEGSKA (reference sequence). With V trimmed by 2 bases and J by 7 bases, 7 bases remained unmatched. For the CDR3, the DNA is TGCAGTGCTAGATTCGACAGGGGCCAAAATTCACCCCTCCACTTT. Protein sequence: CSARFDRGQNSPLHF.

The chain joins TRBV2 to TRBJ1-5; the match to TRBD1 covers 10 bases. This CDR3 region has 18 residues. The ends lost 4 bases at V and 0 bases at J; junction bases unmatched: 9. CDR1 is SNHLY and CDR2 is FYNNEI in the germline V gene. The CDR3 bases are TGTGCCAGCAGTGGGGACAGGGGCCAAATATATAGCAATCAGCCCCAGCATTTT. Its translation is CASSGDRGQIYSNQPQHF.

This clonotype was seen only a few times. This rearrangement joins TRBV25-1 to TRBJ2-1, with D unresolved. Trimming removed 3 bases at V and 4 bases at J, with 13 bases between. Germline assignment: CDR1 MGHDK and CDR2 SYGVNS. CDR3 length: 15 amino acids. DNA for the CDR3: TGTGCCAGCAGTGAGCGCTACAGCCCTTACAATGAGCAGTTCTTC. Translated: CASSERYSPYNEQFF.

The genes are TRBV20-1 and TRBJ1-1; D gene uncertain. The CDR3 covers 13 residues. The V end lost 6 bases, the J end lost 1 base, and 12 bases lay between the germline ends. The V gene's germline CDR1 is DFQATT and CDR2 SNEGSKA (reference sequence). Written as DNA, the CDR3 is TGCAGTGCCCATGACACCAGGAACACTGAAGCTTTCTTT. It is translated as CSAHDTRNTEAFF.

In its sample, this clonotype was seen a few times. The V gene is TRBV6-6, the J gene TRBJ2-1; D is unresolved. Germline V lookup: CDR1 MNHNY, CDR2 SVGAGI (reference sequence). The CDR3 runs to 12 residues. Trimming stripped 6 bases from V and 9 bases from J, with 12 bases between. CDR3 sequence reads: CASRQTEVEQFF. For the CDR3, the DNA is TGTGCCAGCAGGCAAACAGAGGTTGAGCAGTTCTTC.

The chain has TRBV7-3 and TRBJ2-1, with TRBD1 matching 7 bases. The V segment lost 1 base and the J segment 4 bases; nucleotides outside the gene matches: 22. The CDR3 is 21 residues long. Per the germline V gene, CDR1 is SGHTA and CDR2 is FQGTGA. CDR3 sequence: CASSLRELWGYDRAQYNEQFF. Written as DNA, the CDR3 is TGTGCCAGCAGCTTAAGGGAGCTTTGGGGATACGACAGGGCGCAATACAATGAGCAGTTCTTC.

In its sample, this clonotype was seen a few times. The chain employs TRBV28 and TRBJ1-4, with a tentative D call TRBD1 (5 bases). Germline CDR1 MDHEN, CDR2 SYDVKM. The CDR3 covers 12 residues. Trimming stripped 5 bases from V and 8 bases from J, with 9 bases between. CDR3 DNA sequence: TGTGCCAGCAGTATAGCAGGGGAAAAACTGTTTTTT. This sequence encodes CASSIAGEKLFF.

There are a few counts of this clonotype. The J gene is TRBJ1-2, the V gene TRBV7-2; D is unclear. Germline values: CDR1 SGHTA, CDR2 FQGNSA. The CDR3 has 10 residues. Trimming removed 1 base at V and 7 bases at J, with 1 base between. The CDR3 region is CASSLVGYTF. CDR3 nucleotide sequence: TGTGCCAGCAGCTTAGTTGGCTACACCTTC.

The chain combines TRBV13 with TRBJ2-7; possible D gene TRBD1, 5 bases. CDR1 and CDR2 from the germline V gene are PRHDT and FYEKMQ (reference sequence). The CDR3 runs to 13 residues. V shed 5 bases and J shed 11 bases, with 19 bases lying between them. The CDR3 coding sequence is TGTGCCAGCAGCCCAGGGTTTACAGATACGAAGTACTTC. It codes for CASSPGFTDTKYF.